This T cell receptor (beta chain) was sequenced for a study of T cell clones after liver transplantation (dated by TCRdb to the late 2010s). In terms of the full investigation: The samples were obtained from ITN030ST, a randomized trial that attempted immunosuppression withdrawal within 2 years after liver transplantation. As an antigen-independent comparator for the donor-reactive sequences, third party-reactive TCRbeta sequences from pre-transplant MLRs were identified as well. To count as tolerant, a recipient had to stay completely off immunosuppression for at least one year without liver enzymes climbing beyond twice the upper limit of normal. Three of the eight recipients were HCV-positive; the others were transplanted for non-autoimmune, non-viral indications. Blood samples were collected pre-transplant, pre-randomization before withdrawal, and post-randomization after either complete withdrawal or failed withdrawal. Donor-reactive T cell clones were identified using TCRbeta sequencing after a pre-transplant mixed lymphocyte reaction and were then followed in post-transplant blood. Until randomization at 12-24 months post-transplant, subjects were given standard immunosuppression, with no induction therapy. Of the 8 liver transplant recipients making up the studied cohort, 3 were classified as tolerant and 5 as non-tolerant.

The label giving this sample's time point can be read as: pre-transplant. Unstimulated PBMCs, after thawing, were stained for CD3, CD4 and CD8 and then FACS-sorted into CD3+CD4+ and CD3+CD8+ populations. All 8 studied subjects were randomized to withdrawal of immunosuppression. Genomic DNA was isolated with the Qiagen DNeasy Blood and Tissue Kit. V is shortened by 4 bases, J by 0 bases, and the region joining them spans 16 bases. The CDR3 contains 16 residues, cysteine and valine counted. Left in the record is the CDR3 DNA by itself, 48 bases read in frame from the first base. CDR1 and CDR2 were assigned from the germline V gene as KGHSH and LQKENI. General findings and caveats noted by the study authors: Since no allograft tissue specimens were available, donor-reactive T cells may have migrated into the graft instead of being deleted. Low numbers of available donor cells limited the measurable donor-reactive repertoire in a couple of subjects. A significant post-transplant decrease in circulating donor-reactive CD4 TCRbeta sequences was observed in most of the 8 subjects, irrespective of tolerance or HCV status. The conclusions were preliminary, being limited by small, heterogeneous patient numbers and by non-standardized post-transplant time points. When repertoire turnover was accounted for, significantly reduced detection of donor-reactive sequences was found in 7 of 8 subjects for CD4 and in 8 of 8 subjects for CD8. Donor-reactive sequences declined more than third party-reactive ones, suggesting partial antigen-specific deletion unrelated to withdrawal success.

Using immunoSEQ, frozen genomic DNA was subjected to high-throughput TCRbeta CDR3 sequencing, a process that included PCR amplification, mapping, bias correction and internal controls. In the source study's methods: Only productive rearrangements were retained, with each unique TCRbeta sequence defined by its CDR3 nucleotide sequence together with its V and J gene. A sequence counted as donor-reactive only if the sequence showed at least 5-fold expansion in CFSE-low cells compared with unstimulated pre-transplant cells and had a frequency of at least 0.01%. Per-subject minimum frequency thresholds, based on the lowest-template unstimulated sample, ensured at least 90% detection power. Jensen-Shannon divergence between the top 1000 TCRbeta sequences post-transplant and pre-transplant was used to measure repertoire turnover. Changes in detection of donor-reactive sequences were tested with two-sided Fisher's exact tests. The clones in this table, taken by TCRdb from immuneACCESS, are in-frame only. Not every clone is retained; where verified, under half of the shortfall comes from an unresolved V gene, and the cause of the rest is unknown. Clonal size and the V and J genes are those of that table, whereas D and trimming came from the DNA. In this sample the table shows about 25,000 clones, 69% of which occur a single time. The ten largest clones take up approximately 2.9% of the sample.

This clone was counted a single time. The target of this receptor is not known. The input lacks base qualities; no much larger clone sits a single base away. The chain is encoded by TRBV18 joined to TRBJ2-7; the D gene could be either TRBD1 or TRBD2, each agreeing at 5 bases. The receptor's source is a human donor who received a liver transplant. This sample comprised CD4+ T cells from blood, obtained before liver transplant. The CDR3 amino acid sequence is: CASSQNPGTGSYEQYV. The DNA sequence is TGTGCCAGCTCACAAAATCCCGGGACGGGCTCCTACGAGCAGTACGTC.